This TCR beta chain derives from a study of neurological immune-mediated disorders (dated by TCRdb to about 2019). Regarding the research as a whole: Peripheral blood TCR-beta repertoires from HTLV-I-associated myelopathy (HAM/TSP) patients, multiple sclerosis patients and healthy controls were compared by UMI-based sequencing. The 106 TCR-beta libraries covered PBMC samples along with longitudinal samples, technical triplicates, and paired sorted CD4+ and CD8+ T-cell subsets. Technical triplicate libraries were sequenced to precisely calculate how much the frequency of each individual clone varied. The cohort was made up of 68 subjects, consisting of some 15 HAM/TSP patients, approximately 35 multiple sclerosis patients and roughly 20 healthy controls.

Sample time point, as interpreted from the label and publication: technical triplicate 2. Libraries from unsorted PBMCs were made from 2 million PBMCs kept in RNAlater at -80 degrees C until RNA extraction. Peripheral blood was subjected to Ficoll-Hypaque density gradient centrifugation to isolate PBMCs, which were then cryopreserved in liquid nitrogen. CDR3 length: 13 amino acids, cysteine to phenylalanine. Left in the record is the CDR3 DNA by itself, 39 bases read in frame from the first base. CDR1 and CDR2, per the germline V gene (reference sequence), are DFQATT and SNEGSKA. V is cut by 1 base and J by 6 bases, and the space between the germline ends is 10 bases. The full study reports these points: TCR clonal expansion was highest in HAM/TSP patients and lowest in MS patients, with MS patients falling below even healthy controls. Expanded clones from different subjects shared no identical CDR3 amino acid sequences, which suggests that TCR-beta repertoires were private in all groups.

The sample holds many counts of this clonotype. The antigen it recognizes is unknown. No base-level quality is on record; no much larger clone is a single base apart. cDNA synthesis used template-switch 5'RACE with a primer carrying a 10-nucleotide random unique molecular identifier tagging each TCR transcript. Over 200 million TCR-beta sequences, covering 15-18 subjects, were produced in each sequencing run. Total RNA was extracted with the RNeasy kit. Using the KAPA Real-time Library Amplification kit, TCR-beta VDJ regions were amplified with primers for the TCR constant region and the 5'RACE anchor. Sample indexes and Illumina adaptors were added in a first PCR, after which library yield was increased in a second PCR. After purification with Ampure beads, the TCR product of roughly 650 bp was size-selected on a 2% E-gel SizeSelection system. Before pooling, library quality was checked on a Bioanalyzer, concentration was measured with Qubit, and libraries were quantified with the Kapa Library Quantification kit. An Illumina HiSeq 2500 sequenced the libraries paired-end 2 x 150 bp. To increase sequence diversity, about 25-31% phiX was spiked into each library pool. In the paper's pipeline: Quality-filtered reads were processed with the UMI-based MiGEC pipeline, and over 80% of raw TCR sequences were removed by the MiGEC pipeline during error correction. VDJ genes were aligned to IMGT germline references, and each clonotype was defined by a unique CDR3 amino acid sequence together with V-J genes. VDJtools evaluated clonal expansion, Shannon diversity and CDR3 relatedness (CalcPairwiseDistances, ClusterSamples); CLCbio workbench built phylogenetic trees. Clones with at least 8 unique UMIs were defined as expanded, with this threshold being based on coefficient-of-variation modelling across technical triplicates. The public reads were reprocessed in TCRdb via fastp at Q25 and MiXCR, keeping in-frame beta chains. When rows share a CDR3 protein, they turn into one entry using the most common DNA and genes. The V and J calls reflect TCRdb's pipeline rather than the authors' work. This sample has more than 55,000 distinct CDR3 sequences in its table, and around 24% of those were observed once. The ten largest account for 4.6% of the sample.

The clonotype comes from a man in his 60s with HTLV-1-associated myelopathy (HAM/TSP). The V and J genes are TRBV20-1 and TRBJ1-5; the best D guess is TRBD1, with 5 bases matching. Sequences were obtained from PBMCs. The CDR3 protein is CSARAGPSQPQHF. In nucleotide form, the sequence is TGCAGTGCTAGAGCGGGGCCCAGTCAGCCCCAGCATTTT.